This entry lists 29 T cell receptor beta chains sequenced from one sample in a study of cytomegalovirus exposure and HLA in healthy donors. With 60 Vbeta and 13 Jbeta primers, the PCR was carried out. Assay used: immunoSEQ multiplex PCR; TCRdb lists only in-frame clones, some missing. Among some 110,000 clones listed, 55% to 80% were seen once. The sequenced material came from PBMCs. These receptors were collected from a woman in her 30s in good health and CMV-seronegative.

The chain has TRBV6-1 and TRBJ1-4; 8 nucleotides line up with TRBD1. CDR1 MNHNS and CDR2 SASEGT come from the germline V gene. The V segment lost 4 bases and the J segment 7 bases; nucleotides outside the gene matches: 8. This CDR3 region has 15 residues. The CDR3 DNA reads as TGTGCCAGCAGTGGAAAACAGGGGGGAGCTGAAAAACTGTTTTTT. It yields the protein CASSGKQGGAEKLFF.

This clone appeared a few times. The J gene is TRBJ2-5, the V gene TRBV5-8; TRBD2 matches 13 bases. Germline V gives CDR1 SGHTS, CDR2 YDEGEE. This CDR3 contains 16 residues. The ends lost 4 bases at V and 6 bases at J; junction bases unmatched: 9. This CDR3 is CASSTARLAGGQTQYF. CDR3 sequence (DNA): TGTGCCAGCAGCACGGCGCGACTAGCGGGAGGTCAGACCCAGTACTTC.

The rearrangement links TRBV15 to TRBJ2-7, with D possibly being TRBD2 (5 bases). V lost 0 bases, J lost 5 bases, and 14 bases lay in between. The V gene's germline CDR1 is LNHNV and CDR2 YYDKDF (reference sequence). The CDR3 sequence is 15 residues long. The CDR3 region is CATSRDLLAVHEQYF. The CDR3 nucleotides are TGTGCCACCAGCAGAGATCTGCTAGCCGTCCACGAGCAGTACTTC.

The chain combines TRBV27 with TRBJ2-2, with a possible D match to TRBD2 (5 bases). The V gene's germline CDR1 is MNHEY and CDR2 SMNVEV (reference sequence). This CDR3 has 14 amino acids. V was cut by 9 bases and J by 1 base, with 12 bases left in between. CDR3 sequence: CASSGLMNTGELFF. The CDR3 DNA follows: TGTGCCAGTTCAGGACTGATGAACACCGGGGAGCTGTTTTTT.

The J gene is TRBJ2-2, the V gene TRBV7-3, with 10 positions matching TRBD2. Germline lookup yields CDR1 SGHTA and CDR2 FQGTGA. After removal of 1 base from V and 5 bases from J, the junction contained 7 bases not matched to a gene. The CDR3 contains 17 residues. CDR3 bases: TGTGCCAGCAGCTTAAGAGGCCTAGCGGGAGTGACCGGGGAGCTGTTTTTT. This translates into CASSLRGLAGVTGELFF.

This rearrangement joins TRBV18 to TRBJ1-5, with D possibly TRBD1 on 5 matching bases. V lost 5 bases and J 5 bases, leaving 10 bases between the germline ends. Germline V gene sequence: CDR1 KGHSH, CDR2 LQKENI. This CDR3 has 13 amino acids. The CDR3 nucleotides read TGTGCCAGCTCAACTGCCAGGGATCAGCCCCAGCATTTT. Its translation is CASSTARDQPQHF.

The J gene is TRBJ1-3, the V gene TRBV10-2; D not certain. CDR3 length: 15 residues. The V gene lost 2 bases and the J gene lost 1 base, with 9 bases spanning the gap. Germline values: CDR1 WSHSY, CDR2 SAAADI. The CDR3 DNA reads TGCGCCAGCAGTGAGGTCGGAGGGTCTGGAAACACCATATATTTT. Translation gives CASSEVGGSGNTIYF.

V and J are TRBV28 and TRBJ1-5, with 10 positions matching TRBD1. There are 14 residues in the CDR3. The junction had 5 bases not matched to a gene; V was cut back by 5 bases and J by 7 bases. The germline V gene encodes CDR1 MDHEN and CDR2 SYDVKM. CDR3 sequence (DNA): TGTGCCAGCAGTGCTGGGACAGGGGTACAGCCCCAGCATTTT. It yields the protein CASSAGTGVQPQHF.

This clone is a singleton in its sample. CDR3 in DNA: TGTGCCAGCAGCCGAGGGTCTAGCGGGCACTACAATGAGCAGTTCTTC. It specifies CASSRGSSGHYNEQFF. The chain has TRBV9 and TRBJ2-1; the match to TRBD2 covers 8 bases. This CDR3 region has 16 residues. V lost 4 bases and J lost 3; bases outside the gene matches: 9. Germline V lookup: CDR1 SGDLS, CDR2 YYNGEE. The whole variable domain, filled in from reference TRBV9 and TRBJ2-1, reads DSGVTQTPKHLITATGQRVTLRCSPRSGDLSVYWYQQSLDQGLQFLIQYYNGEERAKGNILERFSAQQFPDLHSELNLSSLELGDSALYFCASSRGSSGHYNEQFFGPGTRLTVL.

The V and J genes are TRBV10-1 and TRBJ2-5; 16 positions match TRBD2. The V gene end was trimmed by 7 bases and the J gene end by 5 bases; junction bases not matched to a gene: 10. Germline CDR1 and CDR2: WNHNN and SYGVQD (reference sequence). This CDR3 is built from 17 residues. CDR3 nucleotide sequence: TGCGCCAGCACGGGACTAGCGGGAGGGCCTGTCGATGAGACCCAGTACTTC. Amino acids: CASTGLAGGPVDETQYF.

The chain recombines TRBV28 with TRBJ2-1; 8 bases map to TRBD2. V gave up 5 bases and J gave up 1 base; unmatched junction bases: 7. The CDR3 loop spans 16 amino acids. Germline-derived CDR1 and CDR2 are MDHEN and SYDVKM. The CDR3 protein is CASSSTSGPSYNEQFF. The CDR3 coding sequence is TGTGCCAGCAGTAGCACTAGCGGCCCTTCCTACAATGAGCAGTTCTTC. Supplemented by reference TRBV28 and TRBJ2-1, the full variable domain reads DVKVTQSSRYLVKRTGEKVFLECVQDMDHENMFWYRQDPGLGLRLIYFSYDVKMKEKGDIPEGYSVSREKKERFSLILESASTNQTSMYLCASSSTSGPSYNEQFFGPGTRLTVL.

About this clone: One junction end does not reproduce the germline sequence, and a read error may be involved. The J gene is TRBJ2-7, the V gene TRBV7-7; 7 bases line up with TRBD1. The CDR3 runs 16 residues. Germline CDR1 reads SSHAT; CDR2 reads FNYEAQ (reference sequence). The CDR3 protein is CASSRQGQRSSYEQYF. CDR3 nucleotides: TGTGCTAGCAGCAGACAGGGTCAACGCTCCTCCTACGAGCAGTACTTC.

The chain employs TRBV4-3 and TRBJ2-7, with TRBD2 matching 12 bases. The length of the CDR3 is 16 residues. The V gene end was trimmed by 0 bases and the J gene end by 3 bases; junction bases not matched to a gene: 3. Germline CDR1 reads LGHNA; CDR2 reads YSLEER. The DNA of the CDR3 is TGCGCCAGCAGCCAAGATGGACTAGCGGGAAGCTACGAGCAGTACTTC. As protein: CASSQDGLAGSYEQYF.

The V and J genes are TRBV5-1 and TRBJ1-1; weak D call: TRBD1 (5 bases). The CDR3 extends over 15 amino acids. V lost 0 bases to trimming and J lost 6 bases, with 15 bases between them. From germline, CDR1 is SGHRS and CDR2 YFSETQ. CDR3 sequence reads: CASSLEGLEGAEAFF. The CDR3 nucleotides are TGCGCCAGCAGCTTGGAGGGGCTGGAAGGGGCTGAAGCTTTCTTT.

The V gene is TRBV7-2, the J gene TRBJ2-1, with 12 bases that match TRBD2. J was trimmed by 2 bases and V by 5 bases; bases with no gene match: 1. Germline V CDR1 and CDR2: SGHTA, FQGNSA. CDR3 size: 15 residues. The CDR3 region is CASSRTSGAYNEQFF. CDR3 nucleotides: TGTGCCAGCAGCCGGACTAGCGGGGCCTACAATGAGCAGTTCTTC.

This chain connects TRBV9 to TRBJ2-1; possible D gene TRBD2, 6 bases. The V gene's germline CDR1 is SGDLS and CDR2 YYNGEE. The CDR3 runs to 16 residues. V lost 0 bases and J 0 bases, leaving 10 bases between the germline ends. DNA for the CDR3: TGTGCCAGCAGCGTAGGGAGGGAGGCCTCCTACAATGAGCAGTTCTTC. It yields the protein CASSVGREASYNEQFF.

The chain carries TRBV4-3 and TRBJ1-4; possible D gene TRBD1, 5 bases. V lost 5 bases and J 4 bases, leaving 14 bases between the germline ends. Germline assignment: CDR1 LGHNA and CDR2 YSLEER. The CDR3 length is 15 residues. The CDR3: CASSSGMAVNEKLFF. CDR3 sequence (DNA): TGCGCCAGCAGCTCAGGGATGGCAGTTAATGAAAAACTGTTTTTT.

This chain connects TRBV13 to TRBJ2-2, with 11 bases fitting TRBD2. The J segment lost 1 base and the V segment lost 0 bases, leaving 4 bases of the junction unmatched. The CDR3 runs 18 residues. Per germline, CDR1 PRHDT and CDR2 FYEKMQ (reference sequence). The CDR3 coding sequence is TGTGCCAGCAGCTTAGGACCTCTAGCGGGAGGGAACACCGGGGAGCTGTTTTTT. Amino acids: CASSLGPLAGGNTGELFF. Looking up the rest from reference TRBV13 and TRBJ2-2 gives the full variable domain: AAGVIQSPRHLIKEKRETATLKCYPIPRHDTVYWYQQGPGQDPQFLISFYEKMQSDKGSIPDRFSAQQFSDYHSELNMSSLELGDSALYFCASSLGPLAGGNTGELFFGEGSRLTVL.

The V gene is TRBV9, the J gene TRBJ1-6, with TRBD1 identical over 7 bases. V was pared by 2 bases and J by 6 bases, with 2 bases of the junction left unmatched. Germline-derived CDR1 and CDR2 are SGDLS and YYNGEE. This CDR3 has 14 residues. The CDR3 coding sequence is TGTGCCAGCAGCGTCGGGACAGCTAATTCACCCCTCCACTTT. As protein: CASSVGTANSPLHF.

CDR3 region: CAWSSDRVGGYTF. CDR3 DNA sequence: TGTGCCTGGAGTTCGGACAGGGTGGGAGGCTACACCTTC. The V gene is TRBV30, the J gene TRBJ1-2, with 8 bases that match TRBD1. From germline, CDR1 is GTSNPN and CDR2 SVGIG (reference sequence). Trimming removed 2 bases from V and 8 bases from J; junction bases left unmatched: 7. CDR3 length: 13 residues.

Note on this clone: The germline gene is not matched at one end of the junction; a read error may be the cause. CDR3 bases: TGTGCTAGCAGCCCCTACCCGGGACAGGGGGCTGCTGGGGCCAACGTCCTGACTTTC. Protein product: CASSPYPGQGAAGANVLTF. This sequence joins TRBV7-7 and TRBJ2-6; 12 bases agree with TRBD1. CDR1 and CDR2 (germline): SSHAT, FNYEAQ (reference sequence). The CDR3 runs to 19 residues.

This clone was recorded a few times. This chain links TRBV7-2 with TRBJ1-5; 7 nucleotides agree with TRBD1. V was pared by 4 bases and J by 7 bases, with 4 bases of the junction left unmatched. Germline-derived CDR1 and CDR2 are SGHTA and FQGNSA. The CDR3 covers 13 residues. The CDR3 here is CASSSGQLQPQHF. CDR3 nucleotides: TGTGCCAGCAGCTCGGGACAGCTCCAGCCCCAGCATTTT. The variable domain in full, with the rest retrieved from reference TRBV7-2 and TRBJ1-5, is GAGVSQSPSNKVTEKGKDVELRCDPISGHTALYWYRQSLGQGLEFLIYFQGNSAPDKSGLPSDRFSAERTGGSVSTLTIQRTQQEDSAVYLCASSSGQLQPQHFGDGTRLSIL.

This chain connects TRBV20-1 to TRBJ2-7, with D unresolved. The germline V and J ends were trimmed by 6 bases and 5 bases, with 8 bases remaining between them. The CDR3 runs to 10 residues. The V gene's germline CDR1 is DFQATT and CDR2 SNEGSKA (reference sequence). The CDR3 sequence: CSAYSNEQYF. CDR3 nucleotide sequence: TGCAGTGCATATAGTAACGAGCAGTACTTC.

This chain connects TRBV11-2 to TRBJ2-6, with a tentative D call TRBD2 (6 bases). This CDR3 contains 17 residues. Trimming removed 8 bases from V and 0 bases from J, with 17 bases in between. Germline V CDR1 and CDR2: SGHAT, FQNNGV. Written as DNA, the CDR3 is TGTGCCAGCTTGGGAATTGAGCGGGCCTCTGGGGCCAACGTCCTGACTTTC. Translation gives CASLGIERASGANVLTF.

The genes are TRBV7-9 and TRBJ1-4; the D gene is possibly TRBD1 (5 bases). This CDR3 has 14 amino acids. Between the trimmed V and J ends, which lost 3 bases and 7 bases, there was a span of 12 bases. The V gene's germline CDR1 is SEHNR and CDR2 FQNEAQ (reference sequence). The CDR3 protein is CASSFGQGLEKLFF. The DNA for the CDR3 is TGTGCCAGCAGCTTCGGCCAGGGACTTGAAAAACTGTTTTTT.

There are a few counts of this clone. Mismatch with germline at one junction end may stem from a read error. The genes are TRBV2 and TRBJ1-4, with a tentative D call TRBD1 (5 bases). This CDR3 comprises 11 residues. CDR1 is SNHLY and CDR2 is FYNNEI in the germline V gene. CDR3 sequence reads: CASSTEGAVIF. CDR3 bases: TGTGCCAGCAGTACTGAAGGGGCGGTGATTTTT.

Only a few counts were recorded for this clone. This chain joins TRBV19 and TRBJ1-6; D gene uncertain. Trimming left V 1 base short and J 7 bases short, with 11 bases between. CDR1 and CDR2 from the germline V gene are LNHDA and SQIVND (reference sequence). CDR3 length: 15 residues. CDR3 nucleotide sequence: TGTGCCAGTAGTATAGTCGGAGGGTGGAATTCACCCCTCCACTTT. Translating gives CASSIVGGWNSPLHF.

The rearrangement links TRBV6-6 to TRBJ2-5; 7 nucleotides agree with TRBD1. Trimming cost V 8 bases and J 2 bases; bases outside gene matches: 5. The CDR3 spans 13 residues. Looked up from germline, CDR1 is MNHNY and CDR2 is SVGAGI (reference sequence). CDR3 region: CASGHRGQETQYF. The DNA of the CDR3 is TGTGCCAGCGGACACAGGGGACAAGAGACCCAGTACTTC.

The chain joins TRBV27 to TRBJ2-7; 10 nucleotides align to TRBD1. The V gene end was trimmed by 4 bases and the J gene end by 6 bases; junction bases not matched to a gene: 0. This CDR3 has 12 amino acids. The germline V gene has CDR1 MNHEY and CDR2 SMNVEV (reference sequence). In nucleotides, the CDR3 is TGTGCCAGCAGTTGGACAGGGGGCGAGCAGTACTTC. Translation: CASSWTGGEQYF.